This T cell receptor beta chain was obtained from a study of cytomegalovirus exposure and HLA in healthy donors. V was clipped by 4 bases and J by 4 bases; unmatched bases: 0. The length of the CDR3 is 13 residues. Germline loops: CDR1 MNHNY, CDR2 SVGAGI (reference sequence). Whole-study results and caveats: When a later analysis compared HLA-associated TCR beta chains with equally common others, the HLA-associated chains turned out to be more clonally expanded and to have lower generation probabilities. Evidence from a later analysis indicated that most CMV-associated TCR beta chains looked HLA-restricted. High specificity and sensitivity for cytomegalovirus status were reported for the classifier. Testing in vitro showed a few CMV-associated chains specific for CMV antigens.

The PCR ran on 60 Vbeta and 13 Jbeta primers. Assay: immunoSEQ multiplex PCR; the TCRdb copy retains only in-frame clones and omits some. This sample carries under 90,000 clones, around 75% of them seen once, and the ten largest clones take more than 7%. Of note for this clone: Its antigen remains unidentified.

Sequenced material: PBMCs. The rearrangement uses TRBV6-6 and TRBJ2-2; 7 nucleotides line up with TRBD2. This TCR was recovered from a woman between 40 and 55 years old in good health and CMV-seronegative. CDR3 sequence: CASSSGGTGELFF. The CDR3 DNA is TGTGCCAGCAGTTCGGGGGGCACCGGGGAGCTGTTTTTT.